This T cell receptor beta chain was documented in a study of blood T cell repertoires in COVID-19. CDR1 MNHNS and CDR2 SASEGT come from the germline V gene. The CDR3 loop spans 18 amino acids. Trimming took 3 bases from V and 0 from J, leaving 15 bases between them. TCRdb keeps only in-frame clones here, not all; method: immunoSEQ multiplex PCR. The table lists 100,000 to 150,000 clones, approximately 80% of them singletons. The rearrangement joins TRBV6-1 to TRBJ1-6; no firm D call. The sample consisted of peripheral blood. The receptor was isolated from a woman in her sixties or seventies with acute or convalescent COVID-19. CDR3 in amino acids: CASSERDIRISYNSPLHF. CDR3 DNA: TGTGCCAGCAGTGAGAGGGATATTAGGATCTCCTATAATTCACCCCTCCACTTT.